Shown below are 10 T cell receptor beta chains from a single sample sequenced in a study of T-cell memory formation after mild COVID-19. One entry per CDR3 protein, called by TCRdb with MiXCR from the 5' RACE reads. Of 70,000 to 100,000 distinct CDR3 sequences listed, roughly 16% are singletons. Sequencing was performed on PBMCs or a T cell subset sorted from them (not recorded which). These receptor sequences come from a man between 18 and 29 years old who had mild COVID-19 (a few samples of this study predate the infection). Cell type and time point are not known.

There are many counts of this clonotype. This sequence joins TRBV7-9 and TRBJ2-5, with 9 bases fitting TRBD1. The junction had 0 bases not matched to a gene; V was cut back by 6 bases and J by 4 bases. Germline V gene data show CDR1 as SEHNR and CDR2 as FQNEAQ (reference sequence). The CDR3 has 12 amino acids. The CDR3 loop is CASRTGGETQYF. CDR3 coding DNA: TGTGCCAGCAGGACAGGGGGAGAGACCCAGTACTTC.

This clonotype has more than one count but fewer than ten. This chain connects TRBV6-6 to TRBJ2-5, with TRBD1 as a possible D gene (6 bases). The CDR3 length is 14 residues. Trimming removed 2 bases at V and 2 bases at J, with 9 bases between. Per the germline V gene, CDR1 is MNHNY and CDR2 is SVGAGI (reference sequence). The CDR3, as DNA: TGTGCCAGCAGTTACAGACAGGAACAAGAGACCCAGTACTTC. This encodes CASSYRQEQETQYF.

This clonotype has only a few counts. The chain carries TRBV4-1 and TRBJ2-7, with 10 bases aligning to TRBD1. Germline V gene data show CDR1 as MGHRA and CDR2 as YSYEKL. Trimming cost V 4 bases and J 7 bases; bases outside gene matches: 10. The CDR3 is 15 amino acids. The chain's CDR3 is CASSPTGTGVGEQYV. The CDR3 DNA reads TGCGCCAGCAGCCCGACCGGGACAGGGGTCGGAGAGCAGTACGTC.

This clonotype occurred a few times. This chain joins TRBV4-1 and TRBJ2-1; D gene unclear. Looked up from germline, CDR1 is MGHRA and CDR2 is YSYEKL. This CDR3 contains 14 residues. V shed 1 base and J shed 8 bases, with 12 bases lying between them. This CDR3 reads CASSQVGTFDEQFF. In DNA form, the CDR3 reads TGCGCCAGCAGCCAAGTCGGTACGTTCGATGAGCAGTTCTTC.

Note on this clonotype: One end of the junction is discordant with germline, which a read error may explain. The rearrangement joins TRBV28 to TRBJ1-1, with unresolved D. This CDR3 comprises 12 residues. Germline lookup yields CDR1 MDHEN and CDR2 SYDVKM. The CDR3 sequence: CASRFPNTEAFF. The CDR3 coding sequence is TGTGCCAGCCGTTTTCCGAACACTGAAGCTTTCTTT.

The sample holds a few counts of this clonotype. The J gene is TRBJ2-5, the V gene TRBV25-1, with unresolved D. V was clipped by 3 bases and J by 7 bases, with 9 bases between them. This CDR3 contains 12 residues. Germline values: CDR1 MGHDK, CDR2 SYGVNS. CDR3 amino acids: CASSDPRLTQYF. The DNA for the CDR3 is TGTGCCAGCAGTGATCCCCGGCTGACCCAGTACTTC.

The CDR3 DNA reads as TGCGCCAGCAGCTTGGCCTTGGGACAAAACACTGAAGCTTTCTTT. It is translated as CASSLALGQNTEAFF. V is TRBV5-1 and J is TRBJ1-1, with D perhaps matching TRBD1 (6 bases). Trimming took off 0 bases at V and 2 bases at J, with 11 bases between the two ends. This CDR3 spans 15 amino acids. CDR1 and CDR2 from the germline V gene are SGHRS and YFSETQ.

This clonotype was observed a few times. The V and J genes are TRBV2 and TRBJ2-6; D is uncertain. The CDR3 spans 15 residues. V was pared by 0 bases and J by 0 bases, with 3 bases between. Per germline, CDR1 SNHLY and CDR2 FYNNEI. Here the CDR3 reads CASSEAGSGANVLTF. In DNA form, the CDR3 reads TGTGCCAGCAGTGAAGCGGGCTCTGGGGCCAACGTCCTGACTTTC.

V is TRBV4-3 and J is TRBJ1-4, with unresolved D. The CDR3 is made up of 16 amino acids. The ends were cut back, 0 bases at V and 5 bases at J, with 13 bases in the middle. Germline V gene lookup returns CDR1 LGHNA and CDR2 YSLEER. The CDR3 loop is CASSQDGWTENEKLFF. CDR3 in DNA: TGCGCCAGCAGCCAAGATGGGTGGACCGAAAATGAAAAACTGTTTTTT.

The V call is TRBV6-6, the J call TRBJ1-1; weak D call: TRBD1 (6 bases). Germline CDR1 MNHNY, CDR2 SVGAGI (reference sequence). The CDR3 is 13 residues long. Trimming stripped 0 bases from V and 7 bases from J, with 9 bases between. The CDR3 here is CASSYSATGEAFF. The CDR3 DNA sequence: TGTGCCAGCAGTTACTCAGCGACAGGTGAAGCTTTCTTT.